A single sample is the source of the 19 T cell receptor beta chains below, sequenced in a study of identical twins. TCRdb re-called the 5' RACE reads through MiXCR, storing one row per CDR3 protein. The sample contains 350,000 or so distinct CDR3 sequences, about 9% of which appear only once. Sequencing used naive T cells sorted from blood. The source of these receptors is a woman aged 45-59 years in good health.

This clonotype was counted only a few times. This chain joins TRBV4-1 and TRBJ1-5; the match to TRBD1 covers 10 bases. The CDR3 is 16 amino acids. The germline V gene encodes CDR1 MGHRA and CDR2 YSYEKL. V shed 6 bases and J 5 bases; nucleotides not matched to a gene: 10. The CDR3 DNA reads TGCGCCAGCAGTTTCGCCGGGACAGGGGATCATCAGCCCCAGCATTTT. It encodes CASSFAGTGDHQPQHF.

This clonotype has a count of ten or more. The V call is TRBV6-2 or TRBV6-3, the J call TRBJ2-7; D remains unclear. CDR3 length: 13 amino acids. Germline CDR1 reads MNHEY; CDR2 reads SVGEGT. V gave up 3 bases and J gave up 3 bases, with 9 bases separating them. The CDR3 spells CASSYRGIYEQYV. CDR3 DNA sequence: TGTGCCAGCAGTTATCGCGGCATCTACGAGCAGTACGTC.

This clonotype was counted many times. The chain joins TRBV20-1 to TRBJ2-3; TRBD2 matches 9 bases. Germline V lookup: CDR1 DFQATT, CDR2 SNEGSKA (reference sequence). The CDR3 is made up of 13 amino acids. Trimming took 4 bases from V and 5 from J; bases not matched to a gene: 4. The CDR3 reads CSANLAGQDTQYF. CDR3 coding DNA: TGCAGTGCTAATCTAGCGGGGCAAGATACGCAGTATTTT.

In its sample, this clonotype was seen a few times. The chain couples TRBV28 to TRBJ1-1; D ambiguous. The germline gives CDR1 MDHEN, CDR2 SYDVKM. Trimming left V 1 base short and J 1 base short, with 10 bases between. There are 15 residues in the CDR3. CDR3 residues: CASSLFGVRNTEAFF. CDR3 sequence (DNA): TGTGCCAGCAGTTTATTCGGGGTCAGGAACACTGAAGCTTTCTTT.

This clonotype was seen only a few times. J is TRBJ2-1 and V is TRBV6-1; 7 nucleotides agree with TRBD2. Looked up from germline, CDR1 is MNHNS and CDR2 is SASEGT. V shed 5 bases and J 10 bases; nucleotides not matched to a gene: 5. The CDR3 sequence is 12 residues long. The CDR3 DNA is TGTGCCAGCAGTTTGATGGGGGGGGAGCAGTTCTTC. Translated, it gives CASSLMGGEQFF.

This chain links TRBV20-1 with TRBJ2-5; TRBD2 is a possible D gene (6 bases). V was cut by 6 bases and J by 1 base, with 12 bases left in between. Per the germline V gene, CDR1 is DFQATT and CDR2 is SNEGSKA (reference sequence). CDR3 size: 13 residues. The CDR3 region has the DNA TGCAGTGCCAACATAGCGGTCCAAGAGACCCAGTACTTC. Protein: CSANIAVQETQYF.

The V gene is TRBV5-1, the J gene TRBJ1-6; TRBD1 matches 7 bases. CDR3 length equals 13 residues. Germline CDR1 and CDR2: SGHRS and YFSETQ. Trimming took 0 bases from V and 18 from J; bases not matched to a gene: 9. The DNA of the CDR3 is TGCGCCAGCAGCTTGGACAGGGGTCATTTATCCCACTTT. Its translation is CASSLDRGHLSHF.

The chain uses TRBV10-3 and TRBJ2-1; the match to TRBD1 covers 9 bases. The CDR3 has 15 residues. CDR1 is ENHRY and CDR2 is SYGVKD in the germline V gene. J was trimmed by 6 bases and V by 10 bases; bases with no gene match: 13. CDR3: CATGGVDRGFNEQFF. CDR3 in DNA: TGTGCCACAGGGGGCGTGGACAGGGGTTTCAATGAGCAGTTCTTC.

This clonotype was observed a few times. The rearrangement joins TRBV29-1 to TRBJ2-7; 7 nucleotides line up with TRBD1. Germline V CDR1 and CDR2: SQVTM, ANQGSEA. V trimming: 6 bases; J trimming: 5 bases; junction bases outside the gene matches: 7. The CDR3 is 12 residues long. CDR3 amino acids: CSVDDRVHEQYF. CDR3 sequence (DNA): TGCAGCGTCGACGACAGGGTGCACGAGCAGTACTTC.

The chain carries TRBV12-3 or TRBV12-4 and TRBJ1-2; D perhaps matches TRBD1 (6 bases). V lost 6 bases and J 8 bases, leaving 19 bases between the germline ends. The CDR3 extends over 14 amino acids. The CDR3 loop reads CASRATGNAEGYTF. The CDR3 region has the DNA TGTGCCAGCAGGGCAACAGGGAACGCAGAGGGCTACACCTTC.

This clonotype was picked up many times. The chain uses TRBV9 and TRBJ1-1, with D possibly TRBD1 on 6 matching bases. Trimming took off 2 bases at V and 2 bases at J, with 10 bases between the two ends. There are 14 residues in the CDR3. Looked up from germline, CDR1 is SGDLS and CDR2 is YYNGEE. The chain's CDR3 is CASSVRQDNTEAFF. CDR3 coding DNA: TGTGCCAGCAGCGTCCGACAGGATAACACTGAAGCTTTCTTT.

In its sample, this clonotype was seen many times. The V and J genes are TRBV5-6 and TRBJ1-1; the D is unclear. Germline lookup yields CDR1 SGHDT and CDR2 YYEEEE. V was cut by 4 bases and J by 4 bases, with 11 bases left in between. CDR3 length: 13 amino acids. CDR3 nucleotide sequence: TGTGCCAGCAGCCCCACCCGGGGCACTGAAGCTTTCTTT. This translates into CASSPTRGTEAFF. Full variable domain (rest looked up from reference TRBV5-6 and TRBJ1-1): DAGVTQSPTHLIKTRGQQVTLRCSPKSGHDTVSWYQQALGQGPQFIFQYYEEEERQRGNFPDRFSGHQFPNYSSELNVNALLLGDSALYLCASSPTRGTEAFFGQGTRLTVV.

This rearrangement joins TRBV5-1 to TRBJ2-7, with TRBD2 matching 12 bases. Germline-derived CDR1 and CDR2 are SGHRS and YFSETQ. This CDR3 contains 16 residues. V gave up 1 base and J gave up 2 bases; unmatched junction bases: 4. The CDR3 DNA reads TGCGCCAGCAGCTTGTACGCTAGCGGGAGGGCCTACGAGCAGTACTTC. This codes for CASSLYASGRAYEQYF.

Comment on this clonotype: Since a much larger clone is just one base distant, this may be a read error. Because it lacks the conserved phenylalanine or tryptophan at the end, this CDR3 is likely a read error. The rearrangement uses TRBV3-1 and TRBJ2-1; D assignment may be TRBD1 or TRBD2 (5 bases each). V lost 3 bases and J 2 bases, leaving 8 bases between the germline ends. The CDR3 is 14 residues long. The germline V gene has CDR1 LGHDT and CDR2 YNNKEL (reference sequence). This CDR3 reads CASSQGTAYNEQFL. CDR3 sequence (DNA): TGTGCCAGCAGCCAGGGGACGGCCTACAATGAGCAGTTCCTC.

There are a few counts of this clonotype. The chain couples TRBV5-1 to TRBJ2-3; tentatively, D is TRBD2 (5 bases). Germline lookup yields CDR1 SGHRS and CDR2 YFSETQ. This CDR3 is built from 15 residues. V was shortened by 4 bases and J by 0 bases, with 12 bases between the two germline ends. The CDR3, as DNA: TGCGCCAGCAGCGGCGAGAAGCGGAGCACAGATACGCAGTATTTT. Translated, it gives CASSGEKRSTDTQYF.

This clonotype came up a few times. The genes are TRBV5-1 and TRBJ1-3; D is undetermined. V was trimmed by 0 bases and J by 0 bases, leaving 7 bases between them. The CDR3 covers 15 residues. CDR1 is SGHRS, CDR2 YFSETQ, per germline. CDR3 amino acids: CASSLVGVSGNTIYF. The CDR3 nucleotides are TGCGCCAGCAGCTTGGTTGGAGTCTCTGGAAACACCATATATTTT.

At least ten counts were recorded for this clonotype. The rearrangement uses TRBV27 and TRBJ2-7; D not resolved. Trimming cost V 6 bases and J 3 bases, with 15 bases left between them. CDR3 length: 14 amino acids. The V gene's germline CDR1 is MNHEY and CDR2 SMNVEV (reference sequence). This CDR3 is CASSPSRWSYEQYV. The CDR3 nucleotides read TGTGCCAGCAGCCCATCCCGATGGAGCTACGAGCAGTACGTC.

This clonotype was found a few times. This rearrangement joins TRBV27 to TRBJ2-3, with TRBD1 identical over 10 bases. The CDR3 spans 19 residues. Germline trimming cut 5 bases from V and 6 bases from J; bases unmatched to any gene: 20. Looked up from germline, CDR1 is MNHEY and CDR2 is SMNVEV (reference sequence). In nucleotides, the CDR3 is TGTGCCAGCAGTACCGACAGGGGGCTGAACGGGCTGGCTGCCGATACGCAGTATTTT. Its translation is CASSTDRGLNGLAADTQYF.

The rearrangement joins TRBV12-3 or TRBV12-4 to TRBJ2-2; no firm D call. The CDR3 extends over 16 amino acids. V lost 1 base and J lost 0, with 9 bases in between. In DNA, the CDR3 is TGTGCCAGCAGTTTAGGTACAAGGTCGAACACCGGGGAGCTGTTTTTT. Its translation is CASSLGTRSNTGELFF.